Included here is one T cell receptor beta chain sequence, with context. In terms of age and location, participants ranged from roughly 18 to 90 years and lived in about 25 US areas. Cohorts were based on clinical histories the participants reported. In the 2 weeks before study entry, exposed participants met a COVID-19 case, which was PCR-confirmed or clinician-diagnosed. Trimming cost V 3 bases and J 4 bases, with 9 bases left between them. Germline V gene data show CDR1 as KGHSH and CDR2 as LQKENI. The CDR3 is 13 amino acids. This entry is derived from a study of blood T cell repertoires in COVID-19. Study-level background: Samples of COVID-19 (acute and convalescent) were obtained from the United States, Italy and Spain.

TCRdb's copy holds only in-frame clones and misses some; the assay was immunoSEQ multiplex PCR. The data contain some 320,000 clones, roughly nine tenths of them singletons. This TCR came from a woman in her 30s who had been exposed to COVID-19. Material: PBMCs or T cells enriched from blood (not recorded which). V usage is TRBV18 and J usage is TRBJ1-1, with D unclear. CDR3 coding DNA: TGTGCCAGCTCACCCCCCTCGAGCACTGAAGCTTTCTTT. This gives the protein CASSPPSSTEAFF.